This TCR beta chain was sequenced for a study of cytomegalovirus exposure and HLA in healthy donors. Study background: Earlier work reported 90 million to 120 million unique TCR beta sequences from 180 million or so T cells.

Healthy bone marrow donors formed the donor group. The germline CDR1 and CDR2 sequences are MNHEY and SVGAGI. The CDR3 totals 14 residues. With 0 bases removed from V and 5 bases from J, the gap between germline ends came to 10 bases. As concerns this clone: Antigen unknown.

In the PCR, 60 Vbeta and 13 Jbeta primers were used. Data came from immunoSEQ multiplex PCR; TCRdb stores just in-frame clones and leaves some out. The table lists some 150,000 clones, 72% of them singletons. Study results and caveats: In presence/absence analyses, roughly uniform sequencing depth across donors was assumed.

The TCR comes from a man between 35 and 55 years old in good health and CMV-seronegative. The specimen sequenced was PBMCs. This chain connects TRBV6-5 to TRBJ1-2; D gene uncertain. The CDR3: CASSYSDGRYGYTF. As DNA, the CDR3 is TGTGCCAGCAGTTACTCTGACGGGAGATATGGCTACACCTTC.